The present TCR beta chain was sequenced within a study of Ad26.COV2.S vaccination and SARS-CoV-2 variants. V lost 5 bases, J lost 6 bases, and 13 bases stayed unmatched. Germline V gene data show CDR1 as MDHEN and CDR2 as SYDVKM. The CDR3 is made up of 15 amino acids. The repertoire was sequenced with immunoSEQ multiplex PCR; TCRdb's copy has only in-frame clones and lacks some. The data contain more than 400,000 clones, approximately 92% of them singletons. Treatment indicated: around 19 received Ad26.COV2.S at low or high dose, single or two shots; 5 received placebo; per-sample allocation not given. At day 63 after the first vaccine or placebo injection, samples were drawn.

The sample in question was peripheral blood, obtained in a trial of Ad26.COV2.S vaccine versus placebo. V is TRBV28 and J is TRBJ2-7; 7 nucleotides match TRBD2. The source is a person between 18 and 60 years old who received the Ad26.COV2.S COVID-19 vaccine or a placebo. The CDR3 protein is CASSRGWQGGSEQYF. The CDR3 DNA follows: TGTGCCAGCAGTCGAGGTTGGCAGGGAGGGTCCGAGCAGTACTTC.